The clone carrying this T cell receptor beta chain was seen a few times. As yet, its antigen is unknown. The PCR employed 60 Vbeta primers together with 13 Jbeta primers. Libraries were prepared by immunoSEQ multiplex PCR; TCRdb keeps only in-frame clonotypes and omits some of them. The table includes about 130,000 clones, 75% to 90% detected once. These data come from a study of cytomegalovirus exposure and HLA in healthy donors. Across the study: Prior work identified 95 million to 120 million unique TCR beta sequences in 150 million to 200 million T cells. Study observations and caveats: Later analysis demonstrated an association between a missense DCLRE1C variant and TCR beta V- and J-gene trimming.

Germline assignment: CDR1 SEHNR and CDR2 FQNEAQ (reference sequence). Deletions cut 5 bases from V and 3 bases from J, with 13 bases between. CDR3 length: 14 amino acids. This rearrangement joins TRBV7-9 to TRBJ1-1; D not certain. The sequenced material came from PBMCs. The TCR sequence derives from a man aged 25 to 45 in good health and CMV-seronegative. CDR3 amino acids: CASSLVNSDTEAFF. The CDR3 DNA follows: TGTGCCAGCAGCCTAGTCAATTCGGACACTGAAGCTTTCTTT.